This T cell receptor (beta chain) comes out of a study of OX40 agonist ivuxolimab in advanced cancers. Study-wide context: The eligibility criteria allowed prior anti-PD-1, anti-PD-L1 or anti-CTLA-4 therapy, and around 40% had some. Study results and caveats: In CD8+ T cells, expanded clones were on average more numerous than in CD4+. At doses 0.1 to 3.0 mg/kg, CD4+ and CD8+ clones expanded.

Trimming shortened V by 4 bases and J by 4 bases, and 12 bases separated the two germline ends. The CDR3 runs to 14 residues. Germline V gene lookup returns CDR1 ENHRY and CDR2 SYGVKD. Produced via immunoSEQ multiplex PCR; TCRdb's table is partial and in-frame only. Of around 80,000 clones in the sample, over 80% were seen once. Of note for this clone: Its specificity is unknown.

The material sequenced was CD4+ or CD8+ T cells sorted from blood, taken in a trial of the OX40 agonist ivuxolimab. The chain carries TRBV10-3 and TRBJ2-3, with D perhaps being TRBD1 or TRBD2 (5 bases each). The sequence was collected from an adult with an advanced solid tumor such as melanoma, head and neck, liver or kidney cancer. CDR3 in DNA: TGTGCCATCAGTGTGGCCAGAGGGGCAGATACGCAGTATTTT. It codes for CAISVARGADTQYF.